Each of the 20 T cell receptor beta chains below was sequenced from the same sample in a study of blood T cell repertoires in COVID-19. Clones were read by immunoSEQ multiplex PCR, and TCRdb kept only the in-frame ones, dropping some. The table includes tens of thousands of clones, roughly 91% detected once. Sequencing was carried out using peripheral blood. The receptors were sampled from a woman aged 50 to 65 in a cohort sampled during active COVID-19.

J is TRBJ1-1 and V is TRBV5-1; D is ambiguous. The germline V gene has CDR1 SGHRS and CDR2 YFSETQ. V was cut by 4 bases and J by 1 base, with 8 bases left in between. The CDR3 covers 13 residues. The CDR3, as DNA: TGCGCCAGCAGCGTGGACGGGAACACTGAAGCTTTCTTT. Protein: CASSVDGNTEAFF. Full variable domain (outside the CDR3, taken from reference TRBV5-1 and TRBJ1-1): KAGVTQTPRYLIKTRGQQVTLSCSPISGHRSVSWYQQTPGQGLQFLFEYFSETQRNKGNFPGRFSGRQFSNSRSEMNVSTLELGDSALYLCASSVDGNTEAFFGQGTRLTVV.

The V gene is TRBV3-1 (or the pseudogene TRBV3-2), the J gene TRBJ1-1, with 9 bases identical to TRBD1. The junction had 0 bases not matched to a gene; V was cut back by 3 bases and J by 7 bases. Per germline, CDR1 LGHDT and CDR2 YNNKEL (reference sequence). This CDR3 region has 12 residues. The CDR3 bases are TGTGCCAGCAGCCAGGACAGGGGTGAAGCTTTCTTT. As protein: CASSQDRGEAFF.

J is TRBJ2-5 and V is TRBV5-1; 10 bases line up with TRBD2. The J segment lost 6 bases and the V segment lost 4 bases, leaving 6 bases of the junction unmatched. The CDR3 runs 14 residues. In germline, CDR1 is SGHRS, CDR2 YFSETQ. CDR3 coding DNA: TGCGCCAGCAGCGGCAGCGGGGGGGCGCAGACCCAGTACTTC. Its protein is CASSGSGGAQTQYF. The full variable domain, its missing parts supplied by reference TRBV5-1 and TRBJ2-5, is KAGVTQTPRYLIKTRGQQVTLSCSPISGHRSVSWYQQTPGQGLQFLFEYFSETQRNKGNFPGRFSGRQFSNSRSEMNVSTLELGDSALYLCASSGSGGAQTQYFGPGTRLLVL.

The chain combines TRBV10-3 with TRBJ2-5; TRBD1 agrees at 9 bases. The V gene's germline CDR1 is ENHRY and CDR2 SYGVKD. Trimming cost V 9 bases and J 2 bases; bases outside gene matches: 1. The CDR3 has 12 amino acids. The CDR3: CAIGQGQETQYF. The CDR3 region has the DNA TGTGCCATTGGACAGGGGCAAGAGACCCAGTACTTC.

The chain employs TRBV5-1 and TRBJ1-2, with a tentative D call TRBD1 (6 bases). The CDR3 is 13 amino acids. V lost 3 bases, J lost 3 bases, and 9 bases lay in between. The germline CDR1 and CDR2 sequences are SGHRS and YFSETQ. CDR3 sequence: CASSSHRDYGYTF. In DNA, the CDR3 is TGCGCCAGCAGCTCACACAGGGACTATGGCTACACCTTC.

This sequence joins TRBV6-5 and TRBJ1-6; a possible D gene is TRBD1 (6 bases). This CDR3 comprises 15 residues. The V end lost 4 bases, the J end lost 12 bases, and 19 bases lay between the germline ends. Germline V gives CDR1 MNHEY, CDR2 SVGAGI. CDR3 sequence reads: CASSLEFGSRGPLHF. The CDR3, as DNA: TGTGCCAGCAGTTTGGAGTTTGGGTCCAGGGGACCCCTCCACTTT.

The chain combines TRBV4-1 with TRBJ2-1, with 7 bases matching TRBD1. With 0 bases clipped from V and 2 bases from J, the junction kept 7 bases outside the gene matches. Germline CDR1 is MGHRA and CDR2 is YSYEKL. This CDR3 has 17 residues. The CDR3 sequence: CASSQDPDRDAYNEQFF. For the CDR3, the DNA is TGCGCCAGCAGCCAAGATCCCGACAGGGATGCCTACAATGAGCAGTTCTTC.

This clone was seen only a few times. CDR3 in DNA: TGTGCCAGCAGCTTGGGACAGAGAGGCGAGCAGTACTTC. Protein: CASSLGQRGEQYF. V and J are TRBV7-8 and TRBJ2-7; 7 bases are a match to TRBD1. CDR1 is SGHVS and CDR2 is FQNEAQ in the germline V gene. V gave up 3 bases and J gave up 6 bases; unmatched junction bases: 5. The CDR3 has 13 residues. The whole variable domain, remainder taken from reference TRBV7-8 and TRBJ2-7, is GAGVSQSPRYKVAKRGQDVALRCDPISGHVSLFWYQQALGQGPEFLTYFQNEAQLDKSGLPSDRFFAERPEGSVSTLKIQRTQQEDSAVYLCASSLGQRGEQYFGPGTRLTVT.

This clone was seen only once. This chain connects TRBV11-2 to TRBJ1-2; 7 bases fit TRBD1. Germline CDR1 and CDR2: SGHAT and FQNNGV. The junction had 9 bases not matched to a gene; V was cut back by 5 bases and J by 6 bases. This CDR3 comprises 14 residues. CDR3 in amino acids: CASSQDRTADGYTF. The CDR3, as DNA: TGTGCCAGCAGCCAGGACAGGACGGCGGATGGCTACACCTTC.

CDR3 DNA sequence: TGTGCCATCAGTGAACCCAAGCGGGAATTGGCAGATACGCAGTATTTT. Its translation is CAISEPKRELADTQYF. This sequence joins TRBV10-3 and TRBJ2-3, with TRBD2 matching 7 bases. Losses at the gene ends were 3 bases for V and 4 bases for J; bases not matched to a gene: 10. This CDR3 has 16 residues. Looked up from germline, CDR1 is ENHRY and CDR2 is SYGVKD.

V is TRBV29-1 and J is TRBJ2-7; 7 bases match TRBD1. CDR1 and CDR2 (germline): SQVTM, ANQGSEA. The CDR3 contains 11 residues. With V trimmed by 7 bases and J by 7 bases, 7 bases remained unmatched. This CDR3 reads CSDHGTEEQYF. Here the CDR3 DNA reads TGCAGCGACCATGGGACAGAAGAGCAGTACTTC.

J is TRBJ1-3 and V is TRBV18; D not resolved. V shed 2 bases and J shed 2 bases, with 7 bases lying between them. The germline V gene has CDR1 KGHSH and CDR2 LQKENI. The CDR3 has 14 amino acids. The CDR3 bases are TGTGCCAGCTCACCAACAGAAGCTGGAAACACCATATATTTT. Translated, it gives CASSPTEAGNTIYF. The full variable domain, in which reference TRBV18 and TRBJ1-3 provide the parts outside the CDR3, is NAGVMQNPRHLVRRRGQEARLRCSPMKGHSHVYWYRQLPEEGLKFMVYLQKENIIDESGMPKERFSAEFPKEGPSILRIQQVVRGDSAAYFCASSPTEAGNTIYFGEGSWLTVV.

This clone was seen just once. The chain joins TRBV19 to TRBJ2-1, with TRBD2 as a possible D gene (6 bases). Germline V CDR1 and CDR2: LNHDA, SQIVND (reference sequence). The length of the CDR3 is 16 residues. V lost 2 bases and J 0 bases, leaving 11 bases between the germline ends. Here the CDR3 reads CASSIRRERSYNEQFF. CDR3 in DNA: TGTGCCAGTAGTATACGGAGGGAACGCTCCTACAATGAGCAGTTCTTC.

The gene calls are TRBV5-6 and TRBJ2-6, with D perhaps TRBD1 (5 bases). Trimming pared 5 bases from V and 4 bases from J, leaving 13 bases between. Germline V gene data show CDR1 as SGHDT and CDR2 as YYEEEE. The length of the CDR3 is 15 residues. The CDR3 loop is CASRPGGAGANVLTF. The CDR3 coding sequence is TGTGCCAGCAGGCCAGGTGGGGCCGGGGCCAACGTCCTGACTTTC.

The CDR3 loop is CASRTGQGAYGYTF. CDR3 DNA: TGTGCCAGCAGAACGGGACAGGGGGCCTATGGCTACACCTTC. The J gene is TRBJ1-2, the V gene TRBV6-6, with 12 bases matching TRBD1. The ends lost 6 bases at V and 4 bases at J; junction bases unmatched: 3. The germline V gene has CDR1 MNHNY and CDR2 SVGAGI (reference sequence). This CDR3 spans 14 amino acids.

V and J are TRBV6-1 and TRBJ1-3, with 9 bases lining up with TRBD1. Per germline, CDR1 MNHNS and CDR2 SASEGT. After removal of 4 bases from V and 4 bases from J, the junction contained 11 bases not matched to a gene. The CDR3 is made up of 17 amino acids. CDR3 loop: CASSGLVGDRAGNTIYF. Here the CDR3 DNA reads TGTGCCAGCAGTGGTTTAGTAGGGGACAGGGCCGGAAACACCATATATTTT.

The chain is built from TRBV18 and TRBJ1-2; tentatively, D is TRBD1 (6 bases). Trimming removed 2 bases from V and 4 bases from J, with 14 bases in between. Germline CDR1 reads KGHSH; CDR2 reads LQKENI. This CDR3 is 15 amino acids long. In DNA, the CDR3 is TGTGCCAGCTCACCAAGTACAGGGAAGACCTATGGCTACACCTTC. It codes for CASSPSTGKTYGYTF.

This chain links TRBV10-3 with TRBJ2-1, with D perhaps TRBD1 (5 bases). The CDR3 contains 12 residues. Germline V gives CDR1 ENHRY, CDR2 SYGVKD. V lost 7 bases to trimming and J lost 7 bases, with 11 bases between them. CDR3 protein: CAIKDNLNEQFF. DNA for the CDR3: TGTGCCATCAAGGACAATTTAAATGAGCAGTTCTTC.

In DNA, the CDR3 is TGCGCCAGCAGCCCGGTCCGACAGCCCGGTGGCTACACCTTC. The encoded protein is CASSPVRQPGGYTF. V gene TRBV5-1 combines with J gene TRBJ1-2; D may be TRBD1 (5 bases). The CDR3 has 14 amino acids. Per germline, CDR1 SGHRS and CDR2 YFSETQ. The V end lost 4 bases, the J end lost 7 bases, and 17 bases lay between the germline ends.

Note on this clone: The final CDR3 position lacks the conserved phenylalanine or tryptophan, pointing to a likely read error. It is unclear where the CDR3 begins or ends on the DNA, so no DNA is shown, and the CDR3 is as TCRdb lists it. The genes are TRBV10-1 and TRBJ2-7; the table's D call, TRBD1, has no DNA check behind it. The CDR3 numbers 11 amino acids, ends counted. The germline CDR1 and CDR2 sequences are WNHNN and SYGVQD (reference sequence). CDR3 in amino acids: CASSKGQGDVL.